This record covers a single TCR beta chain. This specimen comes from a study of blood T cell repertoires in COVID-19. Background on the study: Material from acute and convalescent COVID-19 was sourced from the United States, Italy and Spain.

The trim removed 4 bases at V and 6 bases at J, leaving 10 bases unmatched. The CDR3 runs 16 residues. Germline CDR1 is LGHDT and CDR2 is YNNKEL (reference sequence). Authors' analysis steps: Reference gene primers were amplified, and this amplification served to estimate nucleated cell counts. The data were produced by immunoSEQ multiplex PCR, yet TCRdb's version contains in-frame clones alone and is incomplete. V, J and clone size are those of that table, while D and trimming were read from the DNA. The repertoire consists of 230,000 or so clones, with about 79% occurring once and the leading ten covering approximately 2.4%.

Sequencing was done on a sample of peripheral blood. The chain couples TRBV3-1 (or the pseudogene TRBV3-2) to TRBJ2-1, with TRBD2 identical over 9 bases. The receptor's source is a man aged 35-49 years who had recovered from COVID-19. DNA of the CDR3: TGTGCCAGCAGCCGCCCCGGGACTAGCCTGCCCAATGAGCAGTTCTTC. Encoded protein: CASSRPGTSLPNEQFF.